The TCR beta chain described here comes from a study of cytotoxic CD8 clonotypes in ibrutinib-treated CLL. Study in general: Included were some eleven relapsed/refractory and 15 treatment-naive patients, of whom about 18 were IGHV unmutated. Findings and caveats of the study: Clonality rose at ibrutinib response and fell back toward baseline at progression. Clonotypes that were public were uncommon, and they contracted or stayed stable on treatment.

This clone was counted between two and nine times. Its cognate antigen is unknown. TCR beta libraries used 2 to 2.5 micrograms of genomic DNA from cryopreserved PBMCs. This CDR3 is 14 amino acids long. Trimming shortened V by 0 bases and J by 1 base, and 6 bases separated the two germline ends. Germline V gives CDR1 WNHNN, CDR2 SYGVQD (reference sequence). Clones were sequenced by immunoSEQ multiplex PCR, and TCRdb holds only the in-frame ones, with some missing. Of tens of thousands of clones in the sample, 45% to 50% were seen once. This chain links TRBV10-1 with TRBJ1-1; D remains ambiguous. This receptor was obtained from a human donor with chronic lymphocytic leukemia. The sample here was PBMCs, taken before ibrutinib treatment. This CDR3 reads CASSESGPNTEAFF. CDR3 DNA: TGCGCCAGCAGTGAGTCCGGACCGAACACTGAAGCTTTCTTT.